Listed below are T cell receptor beta chains from one sample, sequenced in a study of T cells in localized non-small cell lung cancer. Using immunoSEQ multiplex PCR, the repertoire was profiled, and TCRdb retains in-frame clones only, with some absent. The sample holds 14,000 to 15,000 clones, about 85% seen once. This specimen was peripheral blood, taken before any cancer treatment. These receptors originate from a woman aged 40 to 75 with stage I lung adenocarcinoma. Each CDR3 is given with its conserved first and last residue. The D gene is left open where the match is weak. Only some rows state a clone size, as once, few, many or a class for expanded clones.

j_call clone_size d_call v_call cdr3_nt cdr3_aa
TRBJ1-1 NA NA TRBV6-1 TGTGCCACACCCCGGGACTATAACACTGAAGCTTTCTTT CATPRDYNTEAFF
TRBJ1-5 once NA TRBV6-5 TGTGCCAGCAGTTATTCTGAGGGTAATCAGCCCCAGCATTTT CASSYSEGNQPQHF
TRBJ2-5 NA TRBD2 TRBV7-2 TGTGCCAGCAGCTCCCGACTAGCGGGGGTCCTGGGGGAGACCCAGTACTTC CASSSRLAGVLGETQYF
TRBJ2-2 NA NA TRBV27 TGTGCCAGCAGTTTAGGGGGGTCTGGAAACACCGGGGAGCTGTTTTTT CASSLGGSGNTGELFF
TRBJ2-1 few NA TRBV7-8 TGTGCCAGCAGCTTAGAGTCCCCTTACAATGAGCAGTTCTTC CASSLESPYNEQFF
TRBJ2-7 NA NA TRBV7-8 TGTGCCAGCAGTCCTAACTACGAGCAGTACTTC CASSPNYEQYF
TRBJ1-6 NA NA TRBV7-9 TGTGCCGGCCAGGACTCCGATAATTCACCCCTCCACTTT CAGQDSDNSPLHF
TRBJ2-1 NA NA TRBV2 TGTGCCAGCACCCGGGGGAGGAACAATGAGCAGTTCTTC CASTRGRNNEQFF
TRBJ1-5 once NA TRBV4-3 TGCGCCAGCAGCCAAGAACTAGGTCTAGGCAATCAGCCCCAGCATTTT CASSQELGLGNQPQHF
TRBJ2-5 NA TRBD2 TRBV27 TGTGCCAGCAGTTTAGATAGCGGGAGAGAGACCCAGTACTTC CASSLDSGRETQYF
TRBJ2-7 NA TRBD2 TRBV7-8 TGTGCCAGCAGCTTAGACCTAGCGGGGGGGCGGGAGCAGTACTTC CASSLDLAGGREQYF
TRBJ2-7 few TRBD1 TRBV30 TGTGCCTGGAGGGAGACAGGGGCGAGGGAGCAGTACTTC CAWRETGAREQYF
TRBJ1-1 NA NA TRBV6-1 TGTGCCAGCATTCTGATGAACACTGAAGCTTTCTTT CASILMNTEAFF
TRBJ2-7 NA NA TRBV15 TGTGCCACCAGCAGAGATGCCCCAGGGCACGAGCAGTACTTC CATSRDAPGHEQYF